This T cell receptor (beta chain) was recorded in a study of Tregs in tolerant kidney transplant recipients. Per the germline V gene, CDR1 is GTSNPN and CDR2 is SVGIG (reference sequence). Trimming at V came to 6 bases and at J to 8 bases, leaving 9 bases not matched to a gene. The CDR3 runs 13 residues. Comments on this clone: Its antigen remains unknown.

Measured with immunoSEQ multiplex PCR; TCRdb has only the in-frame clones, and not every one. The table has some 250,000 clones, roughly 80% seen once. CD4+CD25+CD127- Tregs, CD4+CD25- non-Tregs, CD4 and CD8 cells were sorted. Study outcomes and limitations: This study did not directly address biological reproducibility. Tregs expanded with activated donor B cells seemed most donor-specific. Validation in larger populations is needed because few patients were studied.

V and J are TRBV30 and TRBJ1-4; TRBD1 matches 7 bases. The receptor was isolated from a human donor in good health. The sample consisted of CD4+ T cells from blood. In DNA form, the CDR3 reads TGTGCCTGTAAGACAGGGTTCGGGGAAAAACTGTTTTTT. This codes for CACKTGFGEKLFF.